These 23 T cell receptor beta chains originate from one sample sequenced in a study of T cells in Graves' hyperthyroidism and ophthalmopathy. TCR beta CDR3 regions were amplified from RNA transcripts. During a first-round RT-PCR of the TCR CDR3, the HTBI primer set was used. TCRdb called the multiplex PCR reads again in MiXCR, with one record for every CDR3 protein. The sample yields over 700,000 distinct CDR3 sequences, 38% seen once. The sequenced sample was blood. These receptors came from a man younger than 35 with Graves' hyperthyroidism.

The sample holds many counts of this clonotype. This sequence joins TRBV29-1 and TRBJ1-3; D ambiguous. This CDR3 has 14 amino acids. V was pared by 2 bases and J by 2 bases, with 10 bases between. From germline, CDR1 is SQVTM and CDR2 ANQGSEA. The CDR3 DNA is TGCAGCGTTGAATCGGGAAGTACTGGAAACACCATATATTTT. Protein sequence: CSVESGSTGNTIYF.

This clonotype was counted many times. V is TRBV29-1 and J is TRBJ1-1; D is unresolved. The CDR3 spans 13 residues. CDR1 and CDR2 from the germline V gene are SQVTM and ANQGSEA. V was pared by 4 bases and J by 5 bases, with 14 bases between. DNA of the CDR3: TGCAGCGTTGTATGGCAGTGGGGAACTGAAGCTTTCTTT. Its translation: CSVVWQWGTEAFF.

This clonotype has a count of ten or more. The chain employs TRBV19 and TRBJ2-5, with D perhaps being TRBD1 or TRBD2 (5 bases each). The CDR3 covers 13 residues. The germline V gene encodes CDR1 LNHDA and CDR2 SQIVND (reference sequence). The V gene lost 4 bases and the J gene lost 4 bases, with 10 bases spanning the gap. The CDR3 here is CASSNQGRETQYF. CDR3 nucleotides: TGTGCCAGTAGTAACCAGGGACGAGAGACCCAGTACTTC. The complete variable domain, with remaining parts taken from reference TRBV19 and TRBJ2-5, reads DGGITQSPKYLFRKEGQNVTLSCEQNLNHDAMYWYRQDPGQGLRLIYYSQIVNDFQKGDIAEGYSVSREKKESFPLTVTSAQKNPTAFYLCASSNQGRETQYFGPGTRLLVL.

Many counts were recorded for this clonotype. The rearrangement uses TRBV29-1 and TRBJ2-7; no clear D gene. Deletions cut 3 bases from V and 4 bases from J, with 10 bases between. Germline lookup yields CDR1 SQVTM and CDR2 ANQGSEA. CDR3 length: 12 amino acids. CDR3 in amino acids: CSVDTDTYEQYF. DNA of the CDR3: TGCAGCGTTGATACGGATACATACGAGCAGTACTTC.

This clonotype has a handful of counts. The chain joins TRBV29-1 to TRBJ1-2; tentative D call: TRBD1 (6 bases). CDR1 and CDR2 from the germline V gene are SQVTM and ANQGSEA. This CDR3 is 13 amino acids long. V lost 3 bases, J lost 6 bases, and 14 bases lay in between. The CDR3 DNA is TGCAGCGTTGACCTAGGGGGGCTAGATGGCTACACCTTC. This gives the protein CSVDLGGLDGYTF.

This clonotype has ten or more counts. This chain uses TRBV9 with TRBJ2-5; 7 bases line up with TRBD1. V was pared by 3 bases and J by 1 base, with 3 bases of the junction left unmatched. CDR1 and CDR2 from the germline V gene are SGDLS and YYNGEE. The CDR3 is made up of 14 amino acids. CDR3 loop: CASSGWDSQETQYF. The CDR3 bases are TGTGCCAGCAGCGGATGGGACAGCCAAGAGACCCAGTACTTC.

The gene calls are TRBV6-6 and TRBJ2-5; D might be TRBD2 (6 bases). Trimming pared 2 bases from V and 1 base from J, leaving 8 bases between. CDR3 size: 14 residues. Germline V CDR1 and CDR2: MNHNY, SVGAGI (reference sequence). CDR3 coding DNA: TGTGCCAGCAGTTACGGGGGGATCCAAGAGACCCAGTACTTC. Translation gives CASSYGGIQETQYF.

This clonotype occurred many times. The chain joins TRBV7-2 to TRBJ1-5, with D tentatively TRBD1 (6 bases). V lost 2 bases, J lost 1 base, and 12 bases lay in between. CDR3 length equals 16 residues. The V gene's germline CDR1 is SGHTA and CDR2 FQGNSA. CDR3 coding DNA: TGTGCCAGCAGCTTACTCTTGGGGGCCAGCAATCAGCCCCAGCATTTT. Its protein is CASSLLLGASNQPQHF.

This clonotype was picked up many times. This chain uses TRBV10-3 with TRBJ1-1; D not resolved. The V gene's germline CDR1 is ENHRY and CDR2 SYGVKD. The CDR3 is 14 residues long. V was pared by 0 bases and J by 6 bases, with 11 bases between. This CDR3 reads CAISESSVFPEAFF. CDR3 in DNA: TGTGCCATCAGTGAGTCTTCTGTTTTCCCTGAAGCTTTCTTT.

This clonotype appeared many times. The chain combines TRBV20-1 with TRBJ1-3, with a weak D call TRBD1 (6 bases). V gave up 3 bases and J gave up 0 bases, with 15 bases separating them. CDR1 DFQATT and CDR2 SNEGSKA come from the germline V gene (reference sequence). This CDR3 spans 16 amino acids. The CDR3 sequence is CSARVRDTGSGNTIYF. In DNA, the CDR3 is TGCAGTGCTAGGGTCCGGGACACCGGCTCTGGAAACACCATATATTTT.

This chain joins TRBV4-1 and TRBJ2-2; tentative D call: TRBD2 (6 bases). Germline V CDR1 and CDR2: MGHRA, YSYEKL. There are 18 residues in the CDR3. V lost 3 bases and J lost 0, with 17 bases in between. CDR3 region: CASSHTPRRGANTGELFF. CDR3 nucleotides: TGCGCCAGCAGCCATACGCCCAGGCGGGGAGCGAACACCGGGGAGCTGTTTTTT.

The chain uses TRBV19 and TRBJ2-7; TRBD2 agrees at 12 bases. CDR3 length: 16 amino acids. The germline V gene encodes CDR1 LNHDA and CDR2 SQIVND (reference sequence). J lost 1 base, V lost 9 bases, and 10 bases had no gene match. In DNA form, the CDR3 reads TGTGCCAGCAGCGGCTGGACTAGCGGGGATTCCTACGAGCAGTACTTC. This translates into CASSGWTSGDSYEQYF.

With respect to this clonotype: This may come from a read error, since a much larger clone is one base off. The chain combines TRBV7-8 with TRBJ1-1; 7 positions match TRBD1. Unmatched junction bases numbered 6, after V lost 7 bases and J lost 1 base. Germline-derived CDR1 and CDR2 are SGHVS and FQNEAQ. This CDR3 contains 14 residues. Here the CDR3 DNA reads TGTGCCAGCACGGCCAACAGGGGGAACACTGAAGCTTTCTTT. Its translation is CASTANRGNTEAFF.

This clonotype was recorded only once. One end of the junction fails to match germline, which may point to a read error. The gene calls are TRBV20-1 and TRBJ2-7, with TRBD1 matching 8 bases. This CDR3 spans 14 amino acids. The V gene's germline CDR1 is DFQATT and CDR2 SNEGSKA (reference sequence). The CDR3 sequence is CSARRRTGRYEQCF. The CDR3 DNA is TGCAGTGCTAGGCGTCGGACAGGGAGGTACGAGCAGTGCTTC.

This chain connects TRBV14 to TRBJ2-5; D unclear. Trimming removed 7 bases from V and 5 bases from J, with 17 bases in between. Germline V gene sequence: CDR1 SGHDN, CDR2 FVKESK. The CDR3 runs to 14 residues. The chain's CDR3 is CASIQAYGRETQYF. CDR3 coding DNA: TGTGCCAGCATCCAGGCTTATGGAAGGGAGACCCAGTACTTC.

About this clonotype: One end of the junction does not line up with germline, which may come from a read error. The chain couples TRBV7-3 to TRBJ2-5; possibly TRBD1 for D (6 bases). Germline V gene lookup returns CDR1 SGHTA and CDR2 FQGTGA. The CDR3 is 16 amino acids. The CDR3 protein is CASSQEQGRLSGTQYF. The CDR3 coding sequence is TGCGCCAGCAGCCAAGAACAGGGCCGCCTGAGTGGGACCCAGTACTTC.

The CDR3 bases are TGTGCCAGCTCCTCCTCGGCGAACACCGGGGAGCTGTTTTTT. It encodes CASSSSANTGELFF. The V and J genes are TRBV14 and TRBJ2-2, with D unclear. Trimming stripped 8 bases from V and 0 bases from J, with 10 bases between. Germline V CDR1 and CDR2: SGHDN, FVKESK. This CDR3 is 14 amino acids long. Full variable domain (missing parts from reference TRBV14 and TRBJ2-2): EAGVTQFPSHSVIEKGQTVTLRCDPISGHDNLYWYRRVMGKEIKFLLHFVKESKQDESGMPNNRFLAERTGGTYSTLKVQPAELEDSGVYFCASSSSANTGELFFGEGSRLTVL.

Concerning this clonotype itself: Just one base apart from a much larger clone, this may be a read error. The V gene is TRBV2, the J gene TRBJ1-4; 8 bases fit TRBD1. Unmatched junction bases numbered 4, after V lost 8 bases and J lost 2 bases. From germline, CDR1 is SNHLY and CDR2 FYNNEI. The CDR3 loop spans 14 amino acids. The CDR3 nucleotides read TGTGCCAGCGGAGGACAGGGCACTAATGAAAAACTGTTTTTT. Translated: CASGGQGTNEKLFF.

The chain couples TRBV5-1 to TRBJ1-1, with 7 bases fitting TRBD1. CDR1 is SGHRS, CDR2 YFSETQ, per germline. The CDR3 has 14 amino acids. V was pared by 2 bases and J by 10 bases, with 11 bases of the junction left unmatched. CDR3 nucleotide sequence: TGCGCCAGCAGCTTCCGCGGGACAGATCGTCGAGCTTTCTTT. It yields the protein CASSFRGTDRRAFF.

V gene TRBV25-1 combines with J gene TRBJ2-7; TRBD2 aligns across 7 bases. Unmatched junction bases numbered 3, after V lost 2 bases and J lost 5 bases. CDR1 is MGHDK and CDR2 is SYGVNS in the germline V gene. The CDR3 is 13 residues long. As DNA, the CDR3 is TGTGCCAGCAGTGAAGGGGGAGGGAACGAGCAGTACTTC. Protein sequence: CASSEGGGNEQYF.

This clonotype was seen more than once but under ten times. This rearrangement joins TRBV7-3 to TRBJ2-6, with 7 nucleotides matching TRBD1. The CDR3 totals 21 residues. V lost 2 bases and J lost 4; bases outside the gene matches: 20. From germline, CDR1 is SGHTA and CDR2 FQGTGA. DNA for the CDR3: TGTGCCAGCAGCTTATTTGGTCCCTCTGAGACAGGGTGGTCCGGGGCCAACGTCCTGACTTTC. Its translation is CASSLFGPSETGWSGANVLTF.

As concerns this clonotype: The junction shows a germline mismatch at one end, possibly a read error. The CDR3 region is CASSLGTLAGPSERYF. DNA of the CDR3: TGCGCCAGCAGCTTGGGGACCCTAGCGGGCCCTAGCGAGCGGTACTTC. The genes are TRBV5-1 and TRBJ2-7; 8 bases are a match to TRBD2. This CDR3 spans 16 amino acids. CDR1 and CDR2 from the germline V gene are SGHRS and YFSETQ.

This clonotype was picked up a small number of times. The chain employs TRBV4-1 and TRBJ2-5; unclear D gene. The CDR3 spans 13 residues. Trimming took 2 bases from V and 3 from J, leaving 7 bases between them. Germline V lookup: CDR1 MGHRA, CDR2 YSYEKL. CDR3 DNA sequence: TGCGCCAGCAGCCAACTAAGGAAAGAGACCCAGTACTTC. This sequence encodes CASSQLRKETQYF.